Listed below are T cell receptor beta chains from one sample, sequenced in a study of shared clonotypes between healthy human individuals. Profiling relied on immunoSEQ multiplex PCR, and the TCRdb table lists in-frame clones only, not all of them. In the table there are millions of clones, 90% to 95% of which are singletons. Sequencing was performed on naive CD8+ T cells from PBMCs. Receptors were obtained from a man younger than 35 in good health. Some clones in this sample may be carry-over from other donors' samples. Each CDR3 is given with its conserved first and last residue. The order of the fields is CDR3 DNA, CDR3 protein, D gene, clone size, V gene, J gene, CDR3 length. The D gene is left open where the match is weak. Size is stated for part of the rows, as once, few or many counts, or as a class when the clone is expanded.

DNA: TGTGCCAGTTCTCCAGGAGCGTACTACGAGCAGTACTTC
CDR3: CASSPGAYYEQYF
D: NA
size: NA
V: TRBV27
J: TRBJ2-7
length: 13

DNA: TGTGCCTGGAACATGCAGGGCAGACGAACATGGCCCCTCCACTTT
CDR3: CAWNMQGRRTWPLHF
D: NA
size: NA
V: TRBV30
J: TRBJ1-6
length: 15

DNA: TGTGCCAGCACCGTCATGGATGGGGGTGAGCAGTACTTC
CDR3: CASTVMDGGEQYF
D: NA
size: NA
V: TRBV19
J: TRBJ2-7
length: 13

DNA: TGTGCCAGTAGTTTAATCGGGTACAGGGTGGATAACTATGGCTACACCTTC
CDR3: CASSLIGYRVDNYGYTF
D: NA
size: NA
V: TRBV19
J: TRBJ1-2
length: 17

DNA: TGCGCCAGCAGCCCGAGGGGAGGGGACAGGTGGGCCAAAAACATTCAGTACTTC
CDR3: CASSPRGGDRWAKNIQYF
D: NA
size: NA
V: TRBV4-1
J: TRBJ2-4
length: 18

DNA: TGTGCCATCAGTGACATCCGGGAGGTACCCTACAATGAGCAGTTCTTC
CDR3: CAISDIREVPYNEQFF
D: TRBD2
size: NA
V: TRBV10-3
J: TRBJ2-1
length: 16

DNA: TGTGCCAGCAGTTACTACGGAAGCTCCTACAATGAGCAGTTCTTC
CDR3: CASSYYGSSYNEQFF
D: NA
size: NA
V: TRBV6-5
J: TRBJ2-1
length: 15

DNA: TGCGCCAGCAGTTCCAGGGGGCGCATCGACGAGCAGTACTTC
CDR3: CASSSRGRIDEQYF
D: TRBD1
size: NA
V: TRBV5-1
J: TRBJ2-7
length: 14

DNA: TGTGCCAGCAGCTACAGACAGGTAATGGAGGAGCAGTACTTC
CDR3: CASSYRQVMEEQYF
D: NA
size: NA
V: TRBV5-8
J: TRBJ2-7
length: 14

DNA: TGTGCCAGCAGCCTTCGGGACAACTCCTACGAGCAGTACTTC
CDR3: CASSLRDNSYEQYF
D: NA
size: once
V: TRBV14
J: TRBJ2-7
length: 14

DNA: TGTGCCTGGACCGGGAATACCCTGGGGCAGTTCTTC
CDR3: CAWTGNTLGQFF
D: NA
size: NA
V: TRBV30
J: TRBJ2-1
length: 12

DNA: TGTGCCAGCAGCGCCGAACTCGGACAGCCCTTCGAGCAGTACTTC
CDR3: CASSAELGQPFEQYF
D: NA
size: NA
V: TRBV9
J: TRBJ2-7
length: 15

DNA: TGTGCCAGTAGTATAGGACAGGGTAACGACGAAGCTTTCTTT
CDR3: CASSIGQGNDEAFF
D: TRBD1
size: NA
V: TRBV19
J: TRBJ1-1
length: 14